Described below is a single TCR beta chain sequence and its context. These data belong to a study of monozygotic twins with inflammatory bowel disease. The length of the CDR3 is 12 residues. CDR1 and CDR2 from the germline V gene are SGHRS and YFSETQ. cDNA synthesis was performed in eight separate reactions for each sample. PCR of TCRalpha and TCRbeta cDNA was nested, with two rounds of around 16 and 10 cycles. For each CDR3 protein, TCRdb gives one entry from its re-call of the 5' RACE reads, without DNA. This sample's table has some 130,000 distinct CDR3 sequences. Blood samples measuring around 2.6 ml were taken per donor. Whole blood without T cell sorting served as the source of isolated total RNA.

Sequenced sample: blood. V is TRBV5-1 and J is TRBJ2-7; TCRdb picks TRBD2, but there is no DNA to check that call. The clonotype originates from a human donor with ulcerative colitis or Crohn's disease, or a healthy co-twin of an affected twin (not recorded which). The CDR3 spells CASSEGSGEQYF.